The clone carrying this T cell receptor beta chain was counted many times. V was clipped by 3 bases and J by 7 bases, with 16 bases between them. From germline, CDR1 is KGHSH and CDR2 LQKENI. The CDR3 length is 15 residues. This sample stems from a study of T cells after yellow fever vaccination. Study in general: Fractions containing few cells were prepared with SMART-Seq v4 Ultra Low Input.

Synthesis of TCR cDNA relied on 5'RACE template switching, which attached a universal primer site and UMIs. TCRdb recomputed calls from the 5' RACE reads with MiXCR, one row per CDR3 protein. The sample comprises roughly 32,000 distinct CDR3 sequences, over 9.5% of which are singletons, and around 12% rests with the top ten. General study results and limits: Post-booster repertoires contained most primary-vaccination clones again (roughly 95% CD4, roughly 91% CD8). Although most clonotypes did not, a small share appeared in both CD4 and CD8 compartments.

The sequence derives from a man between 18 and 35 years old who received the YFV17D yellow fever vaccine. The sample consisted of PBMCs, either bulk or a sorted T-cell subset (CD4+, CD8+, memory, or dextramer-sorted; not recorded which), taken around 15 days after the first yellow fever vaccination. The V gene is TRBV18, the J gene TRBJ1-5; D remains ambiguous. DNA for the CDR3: TGTGCCAGCTCACCGATATCCGACGGTTCCCAGCCCCAGCATTTT. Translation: CASSPISDGSQPQHF. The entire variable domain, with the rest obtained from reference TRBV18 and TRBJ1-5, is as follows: NAGVMQNPRHLVRRRGQEARLRCSPMKGHSHVYWYRQLPEEGLKFMVYLQKENIIDESGMPKERFSAEFPKEGPSILRIQQVVRGDSAAYFCASSPISDGSQPQHFGDGTRLSIL.